This T cell receptor (beta chain) was profiled in a study of post-analysis software for immune sequencing data. Turning to the study itself: Disease trajectories encompassed relapsing-remitting, secondary progressive and progressive-relapsing multiple sclerosis.

Unique-molecular-identifier-tagged TCR beta cDNA libraries were used. Once roughly 0.85 to 11 million T cells were used, roughly 0.5 million cDNA molecules resulted. MiXCR, run by TCRdb on the PCR reads, gives a single entry per CDR3 protein. Of 450,000 to 650,000 distinct CDR3 sequences in the sample, roughly 45% were seen once. With regard to this clonotype: The antigen is undetermined.

V lost 2 bases and J 4 bases, leaving 8 bases between the germline ends. In germline, CDR1 is WSHSY, CDR2 SAAADI. The CDR3 contains 13 residues. Points from the study as a whole: TRBV5-6, TRBV5-1 and TRBV20-1 belonged to a set of roughly 5 TRBV segments that were more frequent in patients than controls. Versus controls, multiple sclerosis patients showed significantly lower diversity (normalized Chao1).

Sequenced: blood. The TCR originated in a girl under 18 with multiple sclerosis. This chain links TRBV10-2 with TRBJ1-2; no firm D call. The DNA for the CDR3 is TGCGCCAGCAGTGAGGGCGAAAGCTATGGCTACACCTTC. It codes for CASSEGESYGYTF.